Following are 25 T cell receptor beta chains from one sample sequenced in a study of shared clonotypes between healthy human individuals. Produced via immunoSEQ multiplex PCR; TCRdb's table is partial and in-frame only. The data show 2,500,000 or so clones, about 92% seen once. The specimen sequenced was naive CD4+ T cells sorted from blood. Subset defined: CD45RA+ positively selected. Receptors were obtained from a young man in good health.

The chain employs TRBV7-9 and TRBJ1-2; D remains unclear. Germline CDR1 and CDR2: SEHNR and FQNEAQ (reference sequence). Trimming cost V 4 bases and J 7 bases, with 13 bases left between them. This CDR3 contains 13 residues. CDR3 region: CASSYGLASGYTF. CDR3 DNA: TGTGCCAGCAGCTACGGACTCGCCAGTGGCTACACCTTC.

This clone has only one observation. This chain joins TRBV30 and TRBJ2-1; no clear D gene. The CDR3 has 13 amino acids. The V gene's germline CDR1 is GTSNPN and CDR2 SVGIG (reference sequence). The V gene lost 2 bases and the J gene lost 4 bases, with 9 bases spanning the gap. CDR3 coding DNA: TGTGCCTGGAGTAGCGACATATACAATGAGCAGTTCTTC. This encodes CAWSSDIYNEQFF.

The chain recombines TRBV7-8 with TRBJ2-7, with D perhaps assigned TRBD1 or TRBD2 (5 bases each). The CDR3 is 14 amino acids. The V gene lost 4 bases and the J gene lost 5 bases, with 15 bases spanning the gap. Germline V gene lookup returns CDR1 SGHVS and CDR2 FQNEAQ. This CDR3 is CASSSGTARHEQYF. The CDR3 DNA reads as TGTGCCAGCAGCTCCGGGACCGCTCGCCACGAGCAGTACTTC. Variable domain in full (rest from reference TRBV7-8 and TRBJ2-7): GAGVSQSPRYKVAKRGQDVALRCDPISGHVSLFWYQQALGQGPEFLTYFQNEAQLDKSGLPSDRFFAERPEGSVSTLKIQRTQQEDSAVYLCASSSGTARHEQYFGPGTRLTVT.

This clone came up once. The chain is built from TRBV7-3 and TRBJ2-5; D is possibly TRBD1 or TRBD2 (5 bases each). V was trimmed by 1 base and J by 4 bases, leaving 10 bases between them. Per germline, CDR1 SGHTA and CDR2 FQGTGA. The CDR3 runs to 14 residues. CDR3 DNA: TGTGCCAGCAGCTTAAAGGGGAGAACAGAGACCCAGTACTTC. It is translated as CASSLKGRTETQYF.

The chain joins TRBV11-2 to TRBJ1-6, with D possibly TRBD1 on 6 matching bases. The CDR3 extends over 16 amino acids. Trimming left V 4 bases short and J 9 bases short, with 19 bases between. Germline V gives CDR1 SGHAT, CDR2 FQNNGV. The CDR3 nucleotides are TGTGCCAGCAGCTACACAGGGCCAGGGGTTGGTTCACCCCTCCACTTT. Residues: CASSYTGPGVGSPLHF.

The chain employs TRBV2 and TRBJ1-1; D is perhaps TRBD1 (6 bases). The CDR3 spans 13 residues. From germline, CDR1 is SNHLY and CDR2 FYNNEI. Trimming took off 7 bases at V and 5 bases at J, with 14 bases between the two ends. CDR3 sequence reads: CASIEGGRTEAFF. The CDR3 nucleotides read TGTGCCAGCATCGAGGGGGGGCGGACTGAAGCTTTCTTT.

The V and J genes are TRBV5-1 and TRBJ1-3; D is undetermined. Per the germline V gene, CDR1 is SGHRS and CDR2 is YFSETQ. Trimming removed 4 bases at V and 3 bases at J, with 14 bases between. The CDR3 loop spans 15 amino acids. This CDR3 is CASSPGGGDGNTIYF. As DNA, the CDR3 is TGCGCCAGCAGCCCTGGTGGTGGAGATGGAAACACCATATATTTT.

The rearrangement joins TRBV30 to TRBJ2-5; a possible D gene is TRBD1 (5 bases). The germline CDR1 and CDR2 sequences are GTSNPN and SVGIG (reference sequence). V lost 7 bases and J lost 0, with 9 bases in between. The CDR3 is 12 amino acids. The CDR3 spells CASRTYQETQYF. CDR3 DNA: TGTGCCTCCCGGACATACCAAGAGACCCAGTACTTC.

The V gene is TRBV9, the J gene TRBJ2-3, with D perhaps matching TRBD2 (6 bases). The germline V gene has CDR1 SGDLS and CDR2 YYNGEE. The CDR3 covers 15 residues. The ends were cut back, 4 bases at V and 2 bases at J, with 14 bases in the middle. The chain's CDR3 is CASSPGAGHTDTQYF. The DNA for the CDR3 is TGTGCCAGCAGCCCCGGGGCGGGGCACACAGATACGCAGTATTTT.

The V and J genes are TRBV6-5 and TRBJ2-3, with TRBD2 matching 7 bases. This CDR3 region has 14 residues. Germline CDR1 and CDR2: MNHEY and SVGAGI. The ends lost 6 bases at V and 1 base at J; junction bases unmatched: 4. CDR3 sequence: CASSSTSGTDTQYF. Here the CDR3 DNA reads TGTGCCAGCAGCTCAACTAGCGGCACAGATACGCAGTATTTT.

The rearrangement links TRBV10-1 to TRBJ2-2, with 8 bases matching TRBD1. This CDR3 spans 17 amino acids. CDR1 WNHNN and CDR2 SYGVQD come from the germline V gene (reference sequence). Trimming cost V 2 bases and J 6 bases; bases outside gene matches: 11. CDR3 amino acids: CASSEKKVDREAGELFF. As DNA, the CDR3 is TGCGCCAGCAGTGAGAAGAAAGTGGACAGGGAGGCCGGGGAGCTGTTTTTT.

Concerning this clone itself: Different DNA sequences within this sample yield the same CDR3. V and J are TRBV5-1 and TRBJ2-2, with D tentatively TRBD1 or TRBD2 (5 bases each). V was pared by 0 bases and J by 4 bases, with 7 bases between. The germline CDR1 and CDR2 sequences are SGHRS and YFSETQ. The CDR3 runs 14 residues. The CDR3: CASSLAGTTGELFF. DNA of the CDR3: TGCGCCAGCAGCTTGGCCGGGACCACCGGGGAGCTGTTTTTT.

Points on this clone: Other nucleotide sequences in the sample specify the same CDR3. DNA of the CDR3: TGTGCCATCAGTGAGGGGGTAAACACTGAAGCTTTCTTT. Protein: CAISEGVNTEAFF. This rearrangement joins TRBV10-3 to TRBJ1-1; no clear D. Germline V CDR1 and CDR2: ENHRY, SYGVKD. CDR3 length: 13 amino acids. V was clipped by 2 bases and J by 2 bases, with 6 bases between them.

The CDR3 reads CASSFGGASGANVLTF. CDR3 in DNA: TGCGCCAGCAGCTTCGGGGGGGCCTCTGGGGCCAACGTCCTGACTTTC. The rearrangement uses TRBV5-1 and TRBJ2-6; 8 bases agree with TRBD2. The CDR3 is 16 amino acids. Unmatched junction bases numbered 1, after V lost 2 bases and J lost 0 bases. Germline values: CDR1 SGHRS, CDR2 YFSETQ.

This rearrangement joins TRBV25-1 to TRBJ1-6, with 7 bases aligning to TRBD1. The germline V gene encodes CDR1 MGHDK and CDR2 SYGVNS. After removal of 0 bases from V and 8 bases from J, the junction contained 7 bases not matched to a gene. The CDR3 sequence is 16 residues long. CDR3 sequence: CASSEYRDRADSPLHF. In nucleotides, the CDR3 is TGTGCCAGCAGTGAATACCGAGACAGGGCGGATTCACCCCTCCACTTT. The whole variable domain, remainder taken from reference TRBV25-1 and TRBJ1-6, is EADIYQTPRYLVIGTGKKITLECSQTMGHDKMYWYQQDPGMELHLIHYSYGVNSTEKGDLSSESTVSRIRTEHFPLTLESARPSHTSQYLCASSEYRDRADSPLHFGNGTRLTVT.

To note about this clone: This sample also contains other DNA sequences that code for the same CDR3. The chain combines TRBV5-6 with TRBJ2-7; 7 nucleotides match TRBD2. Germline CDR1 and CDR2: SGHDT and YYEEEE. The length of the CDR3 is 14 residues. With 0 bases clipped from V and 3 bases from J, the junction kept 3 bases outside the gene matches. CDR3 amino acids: CASSLGRGVYEQYF. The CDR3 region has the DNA TGTGCCAGCAGCTTGGGACGGGGGGTCTACGAGCAGTACTTC.

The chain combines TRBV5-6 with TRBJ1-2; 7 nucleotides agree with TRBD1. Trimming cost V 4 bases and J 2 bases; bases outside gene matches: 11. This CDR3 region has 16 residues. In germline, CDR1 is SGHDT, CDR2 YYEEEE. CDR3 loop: CASSPIRKDRNYGYTF. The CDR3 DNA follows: TGTGCCAGCAGCCCGATAAGAAAGGACAGGAACTATGGCTACACCTTC.

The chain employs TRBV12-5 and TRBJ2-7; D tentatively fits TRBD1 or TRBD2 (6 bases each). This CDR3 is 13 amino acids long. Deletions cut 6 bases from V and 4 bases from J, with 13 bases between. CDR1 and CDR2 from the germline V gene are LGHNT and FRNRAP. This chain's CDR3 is CASGKGGTYEQYF. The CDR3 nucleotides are TGTGCTAGTGGCAAGGGCGGGACATACGAGCAGTACTTC.

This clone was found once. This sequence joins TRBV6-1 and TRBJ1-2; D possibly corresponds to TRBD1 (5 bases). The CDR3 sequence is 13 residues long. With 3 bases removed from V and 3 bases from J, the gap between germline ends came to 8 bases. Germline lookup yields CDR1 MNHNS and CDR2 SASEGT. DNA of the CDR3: TGTGCCAGCAGTGATTGGGGGGACTATGGCTACACCTTC. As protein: CASSDWGDYGYTF.

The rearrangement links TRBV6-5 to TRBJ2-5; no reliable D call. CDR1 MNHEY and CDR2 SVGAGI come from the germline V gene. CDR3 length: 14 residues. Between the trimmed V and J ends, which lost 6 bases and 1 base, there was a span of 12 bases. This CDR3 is CASRRFSLQETQYF. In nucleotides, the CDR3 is TGTGCCAGCAGGCGGTTTTCCCTCCAAGAGACCCAGTACTTC.

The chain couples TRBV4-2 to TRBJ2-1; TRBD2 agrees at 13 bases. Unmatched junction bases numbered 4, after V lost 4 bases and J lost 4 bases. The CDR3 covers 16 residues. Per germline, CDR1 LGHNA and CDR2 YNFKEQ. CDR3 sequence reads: CASSRETSGGYNEQFF. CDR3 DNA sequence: TGTGCCAGCAGCCGAGAGACTAGCGGGGGGTACAATGAGCAGTTCTTC.

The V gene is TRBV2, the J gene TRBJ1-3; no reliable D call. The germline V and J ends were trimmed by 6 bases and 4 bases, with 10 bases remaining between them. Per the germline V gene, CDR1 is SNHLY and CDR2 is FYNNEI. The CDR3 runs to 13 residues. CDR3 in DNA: TGTGCCAGCAGAGCCGGACTGGGAAACACCATATATTTT. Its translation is CASRAGLGNTIYF.

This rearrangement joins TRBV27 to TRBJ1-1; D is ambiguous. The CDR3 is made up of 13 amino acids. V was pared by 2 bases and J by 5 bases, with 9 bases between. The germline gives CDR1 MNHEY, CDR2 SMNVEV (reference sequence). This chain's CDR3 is CASSLIDRTEAFF. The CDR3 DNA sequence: TGTGCCAGCAGTTTAATTGACCGTACTGAAGCTTTCTTT.

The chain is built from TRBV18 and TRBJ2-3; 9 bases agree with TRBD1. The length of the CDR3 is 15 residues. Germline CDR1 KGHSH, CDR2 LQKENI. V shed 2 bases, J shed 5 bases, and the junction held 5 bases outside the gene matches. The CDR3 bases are TGTGCCAGCTCACCAGGGACAGGGAGGGGAGATACGCAGTATTTT. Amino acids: CASSPGTGRGDTQYF.

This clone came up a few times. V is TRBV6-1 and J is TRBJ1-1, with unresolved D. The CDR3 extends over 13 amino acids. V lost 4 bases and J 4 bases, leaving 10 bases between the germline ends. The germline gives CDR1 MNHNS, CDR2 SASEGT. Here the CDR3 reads CASSVVEGTEAFF. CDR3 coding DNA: TGTGCCAGCAGTGTCGTGGAGGGCACTGAAGCTTTCTTT.